This is a list of T cell receptor beta chains from one sample in a study of cytomegalovirus exposure and HLA in healthy donors. Clones were read by immunoSEQ multiplex PCR, and TCRdb kept only the in-frame ones, dropping some. Of some 190,000 clones in the sample, about 9.4% are singletons; the top ten hold over 1%. The sequencing input was PBMCs. The receptor set was obtained from a woman in her twenties or thirties in good health and CMV-seropositive. The CDR3 runs from the conserved cysteine through the conserved F or W. A D gene is named only where the DNA matches it firmly. Some rows have no size entry. The others give once, few or many, or a class for an expanded clone.

D,size,J,length,V,CDR3,DNA
NA,NA,TRBJ1-3,17,TRBV7-9,CASSLAFSAGTGNTIYF,TGTGCCAGCAGCTTAGCCTTCTCGGCAGGGACTGGAAACACCATATATTTT
NA,few,TRBJ2-5,13,TRBV29-1,CSVRTESQETQYF,TGCAGCGTTAGGACAGAGAGCCAAGAGACCCAGTACTTC
NA,few,TRBJ2-7,14,TRBV2,CASSGQDFSYEQYF,TGTGCCAGCAGTGGACAGGATTTCTCCTACGAGCAGTACTTC
TRBD1,NA,TRBJ2-3,14,TRBV10-3,CAIKGQGGLDTQYF,TGTGCCATCAAGGGACAGGGGGGATTGGATACGCAGTATTTT
NA,few,TRBJ2-1,12,TRBV7-7,CASSFYSGEQFF,TGTGCCAGCAGCTTTTATAGCGGTGAGCAGTTCTTC
NA,NA,TRBJ1-2,11,TRBV30,CAWTSFYGYTF,TGTGCCTGGACCTCCTTCTATGGCTACACCTTC
NA,NA,TRBJ1-4,14,TRBV9,CASSPQGDTEKLFF,TGTGCCAGCAGCCCCCAGGGCGATACAGAAAAACTGTTTTTT
NA,NA,TRBJ1-2,13,TRBV6-5,CASTNGFGYGYTF,TGTGCCTCTACCAACGGGTTTGGCTATGGCTACACCTTC
NA,NA,TRBJ1-5,15,TRBV18,CASSPPGGINQPQHF,TGTGCCAGCTCACCACCGGGGGGGATCAATCAGCCCCAGCATTTT
TRBD2,few,TRBJ2-7,15,TRBV11-2,CASSLGQREINEQYF,TGTGCCAGCAGCTTAGGCCAGCGGGAGATCAACGAGCAGTACTTC
NA,NA,TRBJ1-3,15,TRBV27,CASREDRSSGNTIYF,TGTGCCAGCAGGGAGGACCGAAGCTCTGGAAACACCATATATTTT
TRBD1,NA,TRBJ1-1,16,TRBV12-5,CASGLGQGVREAEAFF,TGTGCTAGTGGTTTGGGACAGGGAGTTAGAGAGGCTGAAGCTTTCTTT
TRBD2,few,TRBJ2-3,16,TRBV5-1,CASSLPTSGSTDTQYF,TGCGCCAGCAGCTTGCCTACTAGCGGGAGCACAGATACGCAGTATTTT
NA,few,TRBJ2-7,12,TRBV2,CASSEDIYEQYF,TGTGCCAGCAGTGAAGATATCTACGAGCAGTACTTC
NA,few,TRBJ1-2,16,TRBV4-1,CASSQDPIPGHPGYTF,TGCGCCAGCAGCCAAGACCCAATTCCAGGGCACCCTGGCTACACCTTC
NA,NA,TRBJ1-2,14,TRBV25-1,CASSERQTRYGYTF,TGTGCCAGCAGTGAGAGACAGACGCGCTATGGCTACACCTTC
NA,few,TRBJ1-5,17,TRBV7-8,CASSLGGDRGGNQPQHF,TGTGCCAGCAGCTTAGGGGGGGACCGTGGGGGTAATCAGCCCCAGCATTTT
TRBD1,few,TRBJ1-1,16,TRBV5-1,CASSHRTGGLNTEAFF,TGCGCCAGCAGCCACCGGACAGGCGGACTGAACACTGAAGCTTTCTTT
NA,NA,TRBJ2-2,14,TRBV7-9,CASSFDSYTGELFF,TGTGCCAGCAGCTTCGACTCGTACACCGGGGAGCTGTTTTTT
NA,few,TRBJ2-2,15,TRBV5-1,CASSLGQGLPGELFF,TGCGCCAGCAGCTTGGGGCAGGGTCTGCCCGGGGAGCTGTTTTTT
NA,few,TRBJ2-7,14,TRBV27,CASSLRGASYEQYF,TGTGCCAGCAGTTTACGCGGGGCCTCCTACGAGCAGTACTTC
NA,NA,TRBJ1-1,13,TRBV9,CASSVQTNTEAFF,TGTGCCAGCAGCGTACAGACAAACACTGAAGCTTTCTTT
TRBD2,NA,TRBJ2-1,15,TRBV6-1,CASRELAGGYNEQFF,TGTGCCAGCAGGGAACTAGCGGGAGGGTACAATGAGCAGTTCTTC
NA,few,TRBJ1-1,14,TRBV7-9,CASSLETVGTEAFF,TGTGCCAGCAGCTTAGAGACGGTCGGGACTGAAGCTTTCTTT
NA,few,TRBJ1-1,15,TRBV4-1,CASSQYSNMNTEAFF,TGCGCCAGCAGCCAATACAGCAACATGAACACTGAAGCTTTCTTT
TRBD1,NA,TRBJ2-3,15,TRBV5-1,CASSLGQGITDTQYF,TGCGCCAGCAGCTTGGGACAGGGCATCACAGATACGCAGTATTTT
NA,NA,TRBJ2-2,15,TRBV2,CASSPSTFGTGELFF,TGTGCCAGCAGTCCTTCCACCTTCGGCACCGGGGAGCTGTTTTTT
NA,NA,TRBJ2-6,17,TRBV9,CASSEGGGHSGANVLTF,TGTGCCAGCAGCGAAGGGGGGGGTCACTCTGGGGCCAACGTCCTGACTTTC
NA,NA,TRBJ1-4,15,TRBV15,CATSRPRGLGEKLFF,TGTGCCACCAGCAGACCAAGGGGTTTAGGCGAAAAACTGTTTTTT
NA,NA,TRBJ2-2,14,TRBV5-1,CASYQIQNTGELFF,TGCGCCAGTTATCAGATACAGAACACCGGGGAGCTGTTTTTT
TRBD1,NA,TRBJ2-2,15,TRBV5-1,CASRPGTGEAGELFF,TGCGCCAGCAGGCCCGGGACAGGGGAGGCCGGGGAGCTGTTTTTT
TRBD1,few,TRBJ1-5,15,TRBV6-5,CASSVGTGGFQPQHF,TGTGCCAGCAGTGTTGGGACAGGAGGTTTTCAGCCCCAGCATTTT
NA,few,TRBJ2-3,15,TRBV19,CASSIWGRSTDTQYF,TGTGCCAGTAGTATTTGGGGGCGTAGCACAGATACGCAGTATTTT
TRBD1,few,TRBJ2-7,15,TRBV9,CASSSSGTGFYEQYF,TGTGCCAGCAGCTCCTCCGGGACAGGGTTCTACGAGCAGTACTTC
NA,many,TRBJ2-1,13,TRBV12-2,CASPRAGGNEQFF,TGTGCAAGTCCGAGGGCAGGGGGCAATGAGCAGTTCTTC
NA,few,TRBJ1-3,14,TRBV30,CAWEMGGAGNTIYF,TGTGCCTGGGAGATGGGGGGAGCTGGAAACACCATATATTTT
NA,few,TRBJ1-4,16,TRBV5-1,CASSLAAGRTNEKLFF,TGCGCCAGCAGCTTGGCAGCAGGGCGGACTAATGAAAAACTGTTTTTT
NA,NA,TRBJ1-4,13,TRBV2,CASSARLNEKLFF,TGTGCCAGCAGTGCGAGACTCAATGAAAAACTGTTTTTT
TRBD2,NA,TRBJ2-1,15,TRBV10-3,CAISEWREGPHEQFF,TGTGCCATCAGTGAGTGGCGGGAGGGCCCCCATGAGCAGTTCTTC
TRBD2,NA,TRBJ2-1,15,TRBV5-6,CASSQWTSSYNEQFF,TGTGCCAGCAGCCAATGGACTAGCTCCTACAATGAGCAGTTCTTC
TRBD2,NA,TRBJ2-3,16,TRBV5-4,CASSLAPLAGADTQYF,TGTGCCAGCAGCTTGGCCCCACTAGCGGGAGCAGATACGCAGTATTTT
TRBD2,NA,TRBJ2-1,14,TRBV2,CASKRLAGEWEQFF,TGTGCCAGCAAGAGACTAGCGGGAGAGTGGGAGCAGTTCTTC